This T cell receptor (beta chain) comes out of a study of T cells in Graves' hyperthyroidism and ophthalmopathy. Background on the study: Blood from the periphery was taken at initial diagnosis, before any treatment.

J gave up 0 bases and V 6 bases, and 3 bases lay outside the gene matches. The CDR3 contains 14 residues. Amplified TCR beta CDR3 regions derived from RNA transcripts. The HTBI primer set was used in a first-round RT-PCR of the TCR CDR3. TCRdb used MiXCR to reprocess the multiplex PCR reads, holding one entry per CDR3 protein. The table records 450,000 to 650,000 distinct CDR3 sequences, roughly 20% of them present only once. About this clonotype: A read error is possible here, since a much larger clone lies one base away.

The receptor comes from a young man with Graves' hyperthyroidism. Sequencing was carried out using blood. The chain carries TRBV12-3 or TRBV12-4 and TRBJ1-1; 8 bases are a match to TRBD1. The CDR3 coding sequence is TGTGCCAGCAGGACAGGGGTCCTGAACACTGAAGCTTTCTTT. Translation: CASRTGVLNTEAFF.